This T cell receptor (beta chain) is from a study of post-analysis software for immune sequencing data. Study observations and caveats: Included in a set of several TRBV segments more frequent in patients than controls were TRBV5-6, TRBV5-1 and TRBV20-1. F measure showed strong co-clustering of same-batch samples.

The CDR3 consists of 15 residues. In germline, CDR1 is SGHRS, CDR2 YFSETQ. Trimming removed 1 base at V and 3 bases at J, with 12 bases between. Unique molecular identifiers had been added to the TCR beta cDNA libraries. T cells numbering roughly 1 to 11 million yielded cDNA molecules that totaled roughly 500,000. TCRdb independently ran MiXCR on the PCR reads; one entry per CDR3 protein. Of more than 500,000 distinct CDR3 sequences in the sample, around 31% were seen once. A remark on this clonotype: Its target is unknown.

This sequence was found in a girl under 18 with multiple sclerosis. The chain links TRBV5-1 to TRBJ2-3; D gene uncertain. Sequencing was carried out using blood. CDR3 residues: CASSLSPEETDTQYF. The CDR3 nucleotides are TGCGCCAGCAGCTTGTCCCCCGAGGAGACAGATACGCAGTATTTT.